The following is a T cell receptor beta chain sequence with its context. Each CDR3 protein is one row after TCRdb ran MiXCR on the 5' RACE reads. The sample comprises 250,000 to 300,000 distinct CDR3 sequences, 15% to 20% of which are singletons, and roughly 20% rests with the top ten. V lost 4 bases and J 0 bases, leaving 13 bases between the germline ends. The germline gives CDR1 KGHSH, CDR2 LQKENI. The CDR3 spans 16 residues. This entry comes from a study of T-cell memory formation after mild COVID-19. The chain combines TRBV18 with TRBJ1-3; a weak D match, TRBD1 (6 bases). The sequencing sample was made of PBMCs or a T cell subset sorted from them (not recorded which). This TCR was sampled from a young man who had mild COVID-19 (a few samples of this study predate the infection). Cell type and time point are not known. The DNA of the CDR3 is TGTGCCAGCTCACAGCCGGGACAAGACTCTGGAAACACCATATATTTT. Encoded protein: CASSQPGQDSGNTIYF.